The 22 T cell receptor beta chains listed next were all sequenced from one sample in a study of blood T cell repertoires in COVID-19. TCRdb keeps only in-frame clones here, not all; method: immunoSEQ multiplex PCR. Altogether about 80,000 clones are present, roughly 86% being singletons, with the ten largest covering around a fifth. Sequencing was performed on peripheral blood. The receptor set was obtained from a human donor in a cohort sampled during active COVID-19.

This chain joins TRBV12-3 or TRBV12-4 and TRBJ1-5; D is undetermined. The CDR3 has 13 amino acids. V lost 2 bases, J lost 7 bases, and 9 bases lay in between. This CDR3 is CASSLTVIQPQHF. CDR3 nucleotides: TGTGCCAGCAGTTTAACGGTTATCCAGCCCCAGCATTTT.

This chain uses TRBV4-1 with TRBJ2-3; 7 nucleotides agree with TRBD1. Trimming cost V 6 bases and J 3 bases; bases outside gene matches: 3. The CDR3 runs 13 residues. Germline CDR1 is MGHRA and CDR2 is YSYEKL. The CDR3 region is CASRGGQTDTQYF. The CDR3 DNA follows: TGCGCCAGCAGAGGGGGCCAGACAGATACGCAGTATTTT.

The genes are TRBV18 and TRBJ2-2, with D tentatively TRBD1 (6 bases). Germline V CDR1 and CDR2: KGHSH, LQKENI. The length of the CDR3 is 15 residues. Trimming took 3 bases from V and 5 from J, leaving 13 bases between them. The CDR3 sequence: CASSPARGPTGELFF. In DNA form, the CDR3 reads TGTGCCAGCTCACCGGCCAGGGGCCCGACCGGGGAGCTGTTTTTT.

The chain joins TRBV7-9 to TRBJ1-6; 8 bases are shared with TRBD1. The CDR3 length is 14 residues. The junction had 6 bases not matched to a gene; V was cut back by 6 bases and J by 8 bases. Germline CDR1 and CDR2: SEHNR and FQNEAQ (reference sequence). The CDR3 loop is CASRATGDHSPLHF. CDR3 nucleotides: TGTGCCAGCAGGGCGACAGGGGACCATTCACCCCTCCACTTT.

This clone appeared a few times. The chain carries TRBV19 and TRBJ2-1, with TRBD1 matching 8 bases. V was clipped by 2 bases and J by 6 bases; unmatched bases: 0. CDR3 length equals 13 residues. Germline V gene sequence: CDR1 LNHDA, CDR2 SQIVND (reference sequence). The DNA for the CDR3 is TGTGCCAGTAGTATAACAGGGGGCAATGAGCAGTTCTTC. It translates to CASSITGGNEQFF.

The rearrangement links TRBV12-3 or TRBV12-4 to TRBJ2-2, with 8 bases that match TRBD1. With V trimmed by 4 bases and J by 5 bases, 0 bases remained unmatched. The CDR3 is 13 residues long. The CDR3 sequence: CASSWDRTGELFF. The CDR3 region has the DNA TGTGCCAGCAGTTGGGACAGGACCGGGGAGCTGTTTTTT.

This sequence joins TRBV10-3 and TRBJ1-1; no clear D gene. Germline CDR1 reads ENHRY; CDR2 reads SYGVKD. This CDR3 contains 15 residues. The V end lost 0 bases, the J end lost 0 bases, and 8 bases lay between the germline ends. CDR3 bases: TGTGCCATCAGTGAGTCGAGGCACCTGAACACTGAAGCTTTCTTT. Translated: CAISESRHLNTEAFF.

CDR3: CASSIGGGHSYNEQFF. For the CDR3, the DNA is TGTGCCAGTAGTATAGGGGGGGGCCACTCCTACAATGAGCAGTTCTTC. The V and J genes are TRBV19 and TRBJ2-1; weak D call: TRBD2 (7 bases). V was trimmed by 1 base and J by 0 bases, leaving 10 bases between them. The germline V gene has CDR1 LNHDA and CDR2 SQIVND (reference sequence). This CDR3 comprises 16 residues.

The chain couples TRBV6-2 or TRBV6-3 to TRBJ1-1; 10 bases agree with TRBD1. The CDR3 runs to 14 residues. V shed 5 bases and J 5 bases; nucleotides not matched to a gene: 5. Germline V gene sequence: CDR1 MNHEY, CDR2 SVGEGT. The CDR3 spells CASSLGTGVTEAFF. The CDR3 DNA is TGTGCCAGCAGTCTTGGGACAGGGGTTACTGAAGCTTTCTTT.

This clone has a handful of counts. The chain is built from TRBV7-9 and TRBJ1-1, with 8 nucleotides matching TRBD1. The junction had 18 bases not matched to a gene; V was cut back by 2 bases and J by 4 bases. Germline lookup yields CDR1 SEHNR and CDR2 FQNEAQ (reference sequence). This CDR3 spans 19 amino acids. CDR3 sequence (DNA): TGTGCCAGCAGCTTACACGGGGTAAGGACAGGGTTTGGCGGCACTGAAGCTTTCTTT. This gives the protein CASSLHGVRTGFGGTEAFF. The full variable domain, its missing parts supplied by reference TRBV7-9 and TRBJ1-1, is DTGVSQNPRHKITKRGQNVTFRCDPISEHNRLYWYRQTLGQGPEFLTYFQNEAQLEKSRLLSDRFSAERPKGSFSTLEIQRTEQGDSAMYLCASSLHGVRTGFGGTEAFFGQGTRLTVV.

The chain recombines TRBV6-6 with TRBJ2-1; TRBD1 matches 9 bases. Germline loops: CDR1 MNHNY, CDR2 SVGAGI (reference sequence). The CDR3 covers 14 residues. The J segment lost 0 bases and the V segment lost 9 bases, leaving 3 bases of the junction unmatched. The chain's CDR3 is CASWDRASYNEQFF. CDR3 coding DNA: TGTGCCAGTTGGGACAGGGCCTCCTACAATGAGCAGTTCTTC.

This chain links TRBV7-8 with TRBJ1-5; D unclear. With 1 base removed from V and 6 bases from J, the gap between germline ends came to 13 bases. There are 15 residues in the CDR3. Germline-derived CDR1 and CDR2 are SGHVS and FQNEAQ. CDR3 sequence: CASSLVFDSRQPQHF. DNA for the CDR3: TGTGCCAGCAGCTTAGTTTTCGATAGTCGTCAGCCCCAGCATTTT.

The V gene is TRBV5-1, the J gene TRBJ2-3, with 10 bases identical to TRBD2. In germline, CDR1 is SGHRS, CDR2 YFSETQ. V gave up 3 bases and J gave up 4 bases; unmatched junction bases: 5. This CDR3 region has 15 residues. CDR3 DNA: TGCGCCAGCAGCTCCGGGACTAGCGTACCAGATACGCAGTATTTT. This translates into CASSSGTSVPDTQYF.

The chain couples TRBV5-4 to TRBJ2-1; the match to TRBD1 covers 8 bases. The junction had 9 bases not matched to a gene; V was cut back by 2 bases and J by 8 bases. This CDR3 has 15 amino acids. The germline V gene encodes CDR1 SGHNT and CDR2 YYREEE (reference sequence). The chain's CDR3 is CASSFSGQGPHEQFF. CDR3 in DNA: TGTGCCAGCAGCTTCTCCGGACAGGGTCCCCATGAGCAGTTCTTC. The full variable domain, its missing parts supplied by reference TRBV5-4 and TRBJ2-1, is ETGVTQSPTHLIKTRGQQVTLRCSSQSGHNTVSWYQQALGQGPQFIFQYYREEENGRGNFPPRFSGLQFPNYSSELNVNALELDDSALYLCASSFSGQGPHEQFFGPGTRLTVL.

J is TRBJ1-2 and V is TRBV7-9; TRBD1 matches 10 bases. The germline V gene has CDR1 SEHNR and CDR2 FQNEAQ (reference sequence). The CDR3 is 14 amino acids. V was clipped by 4 bases and J by 2 bases; unmatched bases: 1. The CDR3 DNA reads TGTGCCAGCAGCTCGACAGGGGGCAACTATGGCTACACCTTC. Translating it yields CASSSTGGNYGYTF.

The chain links TRBV5-4 to TRBJ2-1, with 7 bases identical to TRBD1. From germline, CDR1 is SGHNT and CDR2 YYREEE (reference sequence). The V segment lost 6 bases and the J segment 0 bases; nucleotides outside the gene matches: 6. The CDR3 contains 15 residues. The CDR3 coding sequence is TGTGCCAGCACCCCGGACAGGAGCTCCTACAATGAGCAGTTCTTC. Residues: CASTPDRSSYNEQFF. Filled out from reference TRBV5-4 and TRBJ2-1, the complete variable domain reads ETGVTQSPTHLIKTRGQQVTLRCSSQSGHNTVSWYQQALGQGPQFIFQYYREEENGRGNFPPRFSGLQFPNYSSELNVNALELDDSALYLCASTPDRSSYNEQFFGPGTRLTVL.

This chain joins TRBV4-2 and TRBJ1-1; D remains unclear. Germline V CDR1 and CDR2: LGHNA, YNFKEQ. V lost 1 base and J 4 bases, leaving 13 bases between the germline ends. CDR3 length: 15 amino acids. The CDR3 region has the DNA TGTGCCAGCAGCCAAGCCCGGGGAGGTCCCACTGAAGCTTTCTTT. This codes for CASSQARGGPTEAFF.

The table lists this clone with a count of one. V gene TRBV6-5 combines with J gene TRBJ1-1; 10 positions match TRBD1. After removal of 7 bases from V and 0 bases from J, the junction contained 2 bases not matched to a gene. There are 14 residues in the CDR3. Germline values: CDR1 MNHEY, CDR2 SVGAGI. Here the CDR3 DNA reads TGTGCCAGCATCGACAGGGGGCTGAACACTGAAGCTTTCTTT. The encoded protein is CASIDRGLNTEAFF.

The CDR3 reads CASSPGQGAYEQYF. CDR3 bases: TGTGCCAGTAGCCCGGGACAGGGGGCCTACGAGCAGTACTTC. This chain links TRBV19 with TRBJ2-7; TRBD1 matches 11 bases. The ends lost 6 bases at V and 2 bases at J; junction bases unmatched: 3. Germline-derived CDR1 and CDR2 are LNHDA and SQIVND (reference sequence). There are 14 residues in the CDR3.

The V and J genes are TRBV19 and TRBJ1-5, with 8 positions matching TRBD1. The CDR3 has 13 amino acids. CDR1 is LNHDA and CDR2 is SQIVND in the germline V gene (reference sequence). Unmatched junction bases numbered 4, after V lost 9 bases and J lost 3 bases. The CDR3, as DNA: TGTGCCAGCGGACAGGGCCCCAATCAGCCCCAGCATTTT. This encodes CASGQGPNQPQHF.

V and J are TRBV7-6 and TRBJ2-1, with TRBD2 identical over 10 bases. This CDR3 comprises 16 residues. With V trimmed by 2 bases and J by 4 bases, 5 bases remained unmatched. The V gene's germline CDR1 is SGHVS and CDR2 FNYEAQ. The CDR3 DNA sequence: TGTGCCAGCAGCTTAAGCGGGGGGGCCAGGTACAATGAGCAGTTCTTC. Residues: CASSLSGGARYNEQFF.

The gene calls are TRBV9 and TRBJ2-5; 14 nucleotides line up with TRBD2. The V segment lost 3 bases and the J segment 4 bases; nucleotides outside the gene matches: 5. The CDR3 contains 16 residues. Germline values: CDR1 SGDLS, CDR2 YYNGEE. CDR3 nucleotide sequence: TGTGCCAGCAGCGACCGGACTAGCGGGGGGCTAGAGACCCAGTACTTC. As protein: CASSDRTSGGLETQYF.